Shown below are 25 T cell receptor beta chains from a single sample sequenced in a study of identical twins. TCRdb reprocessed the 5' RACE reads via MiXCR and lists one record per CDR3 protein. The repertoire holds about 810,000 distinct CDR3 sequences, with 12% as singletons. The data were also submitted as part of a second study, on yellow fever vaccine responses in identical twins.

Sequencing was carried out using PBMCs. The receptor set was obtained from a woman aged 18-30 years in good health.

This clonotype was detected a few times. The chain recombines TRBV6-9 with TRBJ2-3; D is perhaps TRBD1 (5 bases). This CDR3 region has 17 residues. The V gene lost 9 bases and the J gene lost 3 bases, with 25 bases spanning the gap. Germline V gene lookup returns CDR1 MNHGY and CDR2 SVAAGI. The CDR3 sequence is CARTSTEGSIETDTQYF. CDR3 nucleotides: TGTGCCAGAACTTCGACAGAAGGCTCGATTGAAACAGATACGCAGTATTTT.

CDR3 sequence: CASSSDHGETQYF. In DNA, the CDR3 is TGCGCCAGCAGCTCGGACCACGGGGAGACCCAGTACTTC. The chain links TRBV5-1 to TRBJ2-5; D is unresolved. V was clipped by 3 bases and J by 5 bases, with 11 bases between them. The CDR3 runs to 13 residues. Germline assignment: CDR1 SGHRS and CDR2 YFSETQ.

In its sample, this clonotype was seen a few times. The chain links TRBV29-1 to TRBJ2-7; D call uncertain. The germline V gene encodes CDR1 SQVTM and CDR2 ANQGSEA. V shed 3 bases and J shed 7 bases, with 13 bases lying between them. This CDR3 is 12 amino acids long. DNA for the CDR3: TGCAGCGTTGAGGTGAGGCTAGGGGAGCAGTACGTC. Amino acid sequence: CSVEVRLGEQYV.

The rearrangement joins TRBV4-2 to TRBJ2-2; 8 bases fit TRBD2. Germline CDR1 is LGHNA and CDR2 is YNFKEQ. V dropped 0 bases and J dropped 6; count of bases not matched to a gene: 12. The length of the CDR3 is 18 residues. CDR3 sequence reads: CASSQDLPGGGLPGELFF. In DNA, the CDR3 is TGTGCCAGCAGCCAAGATCTTCCGGGGGGGGGCCTTCCCGGGGAGCTGTTTTTT.

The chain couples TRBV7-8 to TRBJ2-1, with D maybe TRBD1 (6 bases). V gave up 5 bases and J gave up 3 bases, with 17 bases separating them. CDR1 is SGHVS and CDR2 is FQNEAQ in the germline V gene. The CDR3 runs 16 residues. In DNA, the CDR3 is TGTGCCAGCAGCAGTCGACAGGCCACACACTACAATGAGCAGTTCTTC. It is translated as CASSSRQATHYNEQFF.

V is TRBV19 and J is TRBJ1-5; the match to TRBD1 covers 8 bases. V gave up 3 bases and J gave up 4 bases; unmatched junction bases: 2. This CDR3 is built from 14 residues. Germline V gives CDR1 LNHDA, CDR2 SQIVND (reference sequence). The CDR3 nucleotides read TGTGCCAGTAGTATCCAGGGGGCGAATCAGCCCCAGCATTTT. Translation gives CASSIQGANQPQHF.

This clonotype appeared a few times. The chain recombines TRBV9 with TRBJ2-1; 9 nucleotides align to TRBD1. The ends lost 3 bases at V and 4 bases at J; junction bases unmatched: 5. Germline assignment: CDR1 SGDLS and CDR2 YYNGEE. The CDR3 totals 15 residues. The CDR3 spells CASSASGTGYNEQFF. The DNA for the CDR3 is TGTGCCAGCAGCGCCTCCGGGACAGGGTACAATGAGCAGTTCTTC. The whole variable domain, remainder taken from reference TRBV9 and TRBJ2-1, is DSGVTQTPKHLITATGQRVTLRCSPRSGDLSVYWYQQSLDQGLQFLIQYYNGEERAKGNILERFSAQQFPDLHSELNLSSLELGDSALYFCASSASGTGYNEQFFGPGTRLTVL.

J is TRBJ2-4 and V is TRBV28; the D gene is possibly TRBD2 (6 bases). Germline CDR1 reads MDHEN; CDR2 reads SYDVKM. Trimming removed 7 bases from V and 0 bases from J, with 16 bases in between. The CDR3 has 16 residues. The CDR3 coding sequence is TGTGCCAGCAAGGCCAATGGAGGGGTAGCCAAAAACATTCAGTACTTC. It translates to CASKANGGVAKNIQYF.

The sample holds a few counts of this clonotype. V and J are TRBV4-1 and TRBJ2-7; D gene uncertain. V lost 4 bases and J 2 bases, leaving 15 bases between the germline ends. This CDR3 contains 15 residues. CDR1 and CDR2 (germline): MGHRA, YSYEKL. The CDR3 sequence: CASSLFDQAPYEQYF. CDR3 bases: TGCGCCAGCAGCCTCTTTGACCAGGCCCCCTACGAGCAGTACTTC.

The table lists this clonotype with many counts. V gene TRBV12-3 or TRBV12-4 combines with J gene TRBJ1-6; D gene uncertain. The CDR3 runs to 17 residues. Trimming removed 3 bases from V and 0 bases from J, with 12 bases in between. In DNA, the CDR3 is TGTGCCAGCAGTTTTGAAGCGGCGAGCTCCTATAATTCACCCCTCCACTTT. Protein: CASSFEAASSYNSPLHF.

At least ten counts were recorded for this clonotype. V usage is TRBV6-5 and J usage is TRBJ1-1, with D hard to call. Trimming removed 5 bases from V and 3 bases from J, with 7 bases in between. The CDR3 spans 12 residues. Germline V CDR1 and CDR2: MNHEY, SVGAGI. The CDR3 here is CASSQWDTEAFF. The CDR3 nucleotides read TGTGCCAGCAGTCAGTGGGACACTGAAGCTTTCTTT.

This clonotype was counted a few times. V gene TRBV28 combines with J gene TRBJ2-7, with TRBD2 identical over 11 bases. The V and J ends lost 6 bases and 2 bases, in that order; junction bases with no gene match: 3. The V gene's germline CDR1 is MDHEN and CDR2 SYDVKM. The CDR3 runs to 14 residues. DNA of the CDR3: TGTGCCAGCAGGAGGGGACTAGCGGCCTACGAGCAGTACTTC. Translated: CASRRGLAAYEQYF.

The CDR3 DNA follows: TGCAGTGCTAGAGCCGAAGGGACTAGCGGTCGCACAGATACGCAGTATTTT. Translated, it gives CSARAEGTSGRTDTQYF. The gene calls are TRBV20-1 and TRBJ2-3; 11 positions agree with TRBD2. The CDR3 is 17 residues long. CDR1 and CDR2 from the germline V gene are DFQATT and SNEGSKA (reference sequence). V lost 1 base to trimming and J lost 1 base; unmatched junction nucleotides: 7.

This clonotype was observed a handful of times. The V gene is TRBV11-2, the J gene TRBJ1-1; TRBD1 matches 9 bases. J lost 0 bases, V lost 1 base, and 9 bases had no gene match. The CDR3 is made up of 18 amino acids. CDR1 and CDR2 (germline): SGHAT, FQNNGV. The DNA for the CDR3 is TGTGCCAGCAGCTTAGTGGGGACAGGGATATTACTGAACACTGAAGCTTTCTTT. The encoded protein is CASSLVGTGILLNTEAFF.

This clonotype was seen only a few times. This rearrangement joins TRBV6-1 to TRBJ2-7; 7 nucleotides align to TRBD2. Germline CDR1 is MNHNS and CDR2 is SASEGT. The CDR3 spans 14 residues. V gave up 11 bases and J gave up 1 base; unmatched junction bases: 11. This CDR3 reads CAGGGSGSSYEQYF. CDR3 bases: TGTGCCGGCGGGGGTAGCGGATCTTCCTACGAGCAGTACTTC.

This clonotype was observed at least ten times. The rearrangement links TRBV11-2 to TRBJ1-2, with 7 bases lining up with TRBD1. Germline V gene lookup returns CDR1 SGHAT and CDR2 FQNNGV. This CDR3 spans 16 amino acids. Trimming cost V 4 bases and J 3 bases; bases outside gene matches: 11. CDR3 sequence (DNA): TGTGCCAGCAGCTCCAACAGGGGCAAAGGAGACTATGGCTACACCTTC. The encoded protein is CASSSNRGKGDYGYTF.

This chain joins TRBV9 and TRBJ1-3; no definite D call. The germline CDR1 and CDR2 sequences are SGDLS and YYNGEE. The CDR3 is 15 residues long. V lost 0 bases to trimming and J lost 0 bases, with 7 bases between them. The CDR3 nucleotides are TGTGCCAGCAGCGTAGGTTCCGACTCTGGAAACACCATATATTTT. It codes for CASSVGSDSGNTIYF.

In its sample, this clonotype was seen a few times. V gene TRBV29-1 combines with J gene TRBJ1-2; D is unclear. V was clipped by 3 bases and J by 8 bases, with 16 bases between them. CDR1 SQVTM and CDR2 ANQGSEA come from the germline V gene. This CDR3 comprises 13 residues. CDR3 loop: CSVDGRSRIGYTF. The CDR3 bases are TGCAGCGTTGACGGTAGGAGCAGAATAGGCTACACCTTC.

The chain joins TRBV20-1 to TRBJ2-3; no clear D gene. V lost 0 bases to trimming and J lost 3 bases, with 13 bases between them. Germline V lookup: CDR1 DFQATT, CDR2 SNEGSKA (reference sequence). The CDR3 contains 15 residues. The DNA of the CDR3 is TGCAGTGCTAGAGAGCCAACCATAGGGACAGATACGCAGTATTTT. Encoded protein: CSAREPTIGTDTQYF.

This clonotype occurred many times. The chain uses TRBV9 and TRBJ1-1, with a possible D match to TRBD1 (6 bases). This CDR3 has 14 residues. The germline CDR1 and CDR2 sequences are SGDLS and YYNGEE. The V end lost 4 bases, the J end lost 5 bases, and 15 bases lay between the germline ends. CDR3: CASSPYGGGTEAFF. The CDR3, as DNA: TGTGCCAGCAGCCCCTATGGGGGCGGAACTGAAGCTTTCTTT.

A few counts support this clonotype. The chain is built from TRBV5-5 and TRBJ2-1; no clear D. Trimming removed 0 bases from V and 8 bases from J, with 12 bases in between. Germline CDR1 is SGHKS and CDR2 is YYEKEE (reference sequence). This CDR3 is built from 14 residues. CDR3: CASSLVTDPHEQFF. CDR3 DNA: TGTGCCAGCAGCTTGGTCACCGACCCTCATGAGCAGTTCTTC.

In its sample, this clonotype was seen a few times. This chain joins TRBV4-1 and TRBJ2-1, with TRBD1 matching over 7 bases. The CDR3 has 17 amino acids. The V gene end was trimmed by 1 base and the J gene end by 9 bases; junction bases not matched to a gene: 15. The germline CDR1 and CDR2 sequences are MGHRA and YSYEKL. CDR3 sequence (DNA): TGCGCCAGCAGCCAAGTAACCGGCAGGGGGAGTTTTAGTGAGCAGTTCTTC. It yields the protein CASSQVTGRGSFSEQFF.

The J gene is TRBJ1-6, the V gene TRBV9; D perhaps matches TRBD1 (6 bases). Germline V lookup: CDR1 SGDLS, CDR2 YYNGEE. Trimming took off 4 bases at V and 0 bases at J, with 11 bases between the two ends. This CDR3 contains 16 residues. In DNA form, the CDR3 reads TGTGCCAGCAGCCCCGGACAGAGCTCCTATAATTCACCCCTCCACTTT. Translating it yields CASSPGQSSYNSPLHF. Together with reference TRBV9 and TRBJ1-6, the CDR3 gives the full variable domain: DSGVTQTPKHLITATGQRVTLRCSPRSGDLSVYWYQQSLDQGLQFLIQYYNGEERAKGNILERFSAQQFPDLHSELNLSSLELGDSALYFCASSPGQSSYNSPLHFGNGTRLTVT.

The CDR3, as DNA: TGCGCCAGCAGCTTGGGTTCCGGGACTAATTCACCCCTCCACTTT. This sequence encodes CASSLGSGTNSPLHF. This sequence joins TRBV5-1 and TRBJ1-6; maybe TRBD1 (5 bases). The CDR3 sequence is 15 residues long. The germline V gene has CDR1 SGHRS and CDR2 YFSETQ. V was pared by 0 bases and J by 6 bases, with 10 bases between. The complete variable domain, with remaining parts taken from reference TRBV5-1 and TRBJ1-6, reads KAGVTQTPRYLIKTRGQQVTLSCSPISGHRSVSWYQQTPGQGLQFLFEYFSETQRNKGNFPGRFSGRQFSNSRSEMNVSTLELGDSALYLCASSLGSGTNSPLHFGNGTRLTVT.

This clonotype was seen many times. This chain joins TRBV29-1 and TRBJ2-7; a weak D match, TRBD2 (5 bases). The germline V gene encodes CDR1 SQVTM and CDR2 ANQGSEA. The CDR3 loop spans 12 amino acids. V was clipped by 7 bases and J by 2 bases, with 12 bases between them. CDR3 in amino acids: CSAGKEAYEQYF. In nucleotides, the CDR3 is TGCAGCGCCGGGAAGGAGGCCTACGAGCAGTACTTC.